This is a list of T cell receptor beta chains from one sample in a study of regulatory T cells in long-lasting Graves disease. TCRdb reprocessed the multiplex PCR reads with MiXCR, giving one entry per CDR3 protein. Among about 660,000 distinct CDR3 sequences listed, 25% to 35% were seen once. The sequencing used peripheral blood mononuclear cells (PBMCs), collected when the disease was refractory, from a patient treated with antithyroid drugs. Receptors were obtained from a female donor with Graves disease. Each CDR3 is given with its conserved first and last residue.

CDR3aa: CATSRDDRGAYEQYF; j_gene: TRBJ2-7; v_gene: TRBV15
CDR3aa: CASSEIWTGGRTEAFF; j_gene: TRBJ1-1; v_gene: TRBV6-1
CDR3aa: CASSSHRGNYGYTF; j_gene: TRBJ1-2; v_gene: TRBV7-2
CDR3aa: CASSRTSGRSEQYF; j_gene: TRBJ2-7; v_gene: TRBV6-1
CDR3aa: CASSFSGGQREKLFF; j_gene: TRBJ1-4; v_gene: TRBV7-8
CDR3aa: CASSLSLLNMGTEAFF; j_gene: TRBJ1-1; v_gene: TRBV28
CDR3aa: CASSYSELSPLHF; j_gene: TRBJ1-6; v_gene: TRBV6-2/TRBV6-3
CDR3aa: CSARDGGSNQPQHF; j_gene: TRBJ1-5; v_gene: TRBV20-1
CDR3aa: CASSPGLIGNTIYF; j_gene: TRBJ1-3; v_gene: TRBV11-2
CDR3aa: CASSPPVAVNTEAFF; j_gene: TRBJ1-1; v_gene: TRBV18
CDR3aa: CASSEHPGGGYTF; j_gene: TRBJ1-2; v_gene: TRBV2